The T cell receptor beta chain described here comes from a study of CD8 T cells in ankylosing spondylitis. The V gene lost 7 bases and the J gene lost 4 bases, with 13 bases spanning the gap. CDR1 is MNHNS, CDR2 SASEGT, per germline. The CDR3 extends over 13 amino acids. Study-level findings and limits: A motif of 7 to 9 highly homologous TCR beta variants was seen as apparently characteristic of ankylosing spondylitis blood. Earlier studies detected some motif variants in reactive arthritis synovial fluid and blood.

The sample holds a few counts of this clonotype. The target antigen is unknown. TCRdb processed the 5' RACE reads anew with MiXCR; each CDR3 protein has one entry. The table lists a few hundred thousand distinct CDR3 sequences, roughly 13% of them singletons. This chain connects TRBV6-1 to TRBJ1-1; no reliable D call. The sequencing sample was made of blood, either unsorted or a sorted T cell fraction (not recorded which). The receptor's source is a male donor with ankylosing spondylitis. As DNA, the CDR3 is TGTGCCAGCACCCGGCTAGGAGGCACTGAAGCTTTCTTT. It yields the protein CASTRLGGTEAFF.